The rows below give T cell receptor beta chains drawn from one sample of a study of blood T cell repertoires in COVID-19. The method was immunoSEQ multiplex PCR; TCRdb's version includes in-frame clones alone and lacks a portion of them. The table has some 500,000 clones, about 89% seen once. The source material was peripheral blood. The receptor source for this set is a woman between 50 and 59 years old with COVID-19, enrolled during active disease. Each CDR3 is given with its conserved first and last residue. D genes are given only for firm matches. Size is stated for part of the rows, as once, few or many counts, or as a class when the clone is expanded.

V: TRBV27; size: NA; J: TRBJ1-4; D: NA; DNA: TGTGCCAGCAGCCATCTCGGCAGGTCGAATGAAAAACTGTTTTTT; CDR3: CASSHLGRSNEKLFF
V: TRBV7-3; size: NA; J: TRBJ2-2; D: TRBD1; DNA: TGTGCCAGCAGCCCACAGGGGGCCGGGGAGCTGTTTTTT; CDR3: CASSPQGAGELFF
V: TRBV7-9; size: NA; J: TRBJ1-1; D: TRBD1; DNA: TGTGCCAGCAGCTTAGGGTCGGGACAGGGTGGGGTTTGGGCTTTCTTT; CDR3: CASSLGSGQGGVWAFF
V: TRBV27; size: NA; J: TRBJ2-1; D: TRBD1; DNA: TGTGCCAGCAGTCTGACAGGGAGCTCCTACAATGAGCAGTTCTTC; CDR3: CASSLTGSSYNEQFF
V: TRBV20-1; size: NA; J: TRBJ1-1; D: TRBD1; DNA: TGCAGTGCTGGTGACAGGGCCCTTCTGGGTGGAGCTTTCTTT; CDR3: CSAGDRALLGGAFF
V: TRBV7-9; size: NA; J: TRBJ2-7; D: NA; DNA: TGTGCCAGCAGCTTAGGGGACATGACCTACGAGCAGTACTTC; CDR3: CASSLGDMTYEQYF
V: TRBV21-1; size: NA; J: TRBJ1-2; D: NA; DNA: TGTGCCAGCAGCAAAGAGGGGGGACAGCTCTATGGCTACACCTTC; CDR3: CASSKEGGQLYGYTF
V: TRBV30; size: once; J: TRBJ2-3; D: TRBD2; DNA: TGTGCCTGGAATGGCGGGGGGGCTATCACAGATACGCAGTATTTT; CDR3: CAWNGGGAITDTQYF
V: TRBV29-1; size: NA; J: TRBJ1-2; D: NA; DNA: TGCAGCGGCCACCATGACAGTTATGGCTACACCTTC; CDR3: CSGHHDSYGYTF
V: TRBV3-1/TRBV3-2; size: NA; J: TRBJ1-3; D: NA; DNA: TGTGCCAGCAGCCAACCTGACAGGATAGGAAACACCATATATTTT; CDR3: CASSQPDRIGNTIYF
V: TRBV7-2; size: NA; J: TRBJ1-4; D: NA; DNA: TGTGCCAGCAGCTTTACAGGGAGTAACGAAAAACTGTTTTTT; CDR3: CASSFTGSNEKLFF
V: TRBV6-5; size: NA; J: TRBJ2-4; D: TRBD1; DNA: TGTGCCAGCAGCTATTGGGACAGGGGGAAAAACATTCAGTACTTC; CDR3: CASSYWDRGKNIQYF
V: TRBV10-1; size: NA; J: TRBJ2-2; D: NA; DNA: TGCGCCAGCAGACAGGGCGGGACCGGGGAGCTGTTTTTT; CDR3: CASRQGGTGELFF
V: TRBV7-9; size: NA; J: TRBJ2-7; D: NA; DNA: TGTGCCAGCAGCTCAGGATTCTACGAGCAGTACTTC; CDR3: CASSSGFYEQYF
V: TRBV30; size: NA; J: TRBJ1-4; D: NA; DNA: TGTGCCTGGAGTGCCCCCGGGACTAATAATGAAAAACTGTTTTTT; CDR3: CAWSAPGTNNEKLFF
V: TRBV18; size: NA; J: TRBJ1-2; D: NA; DNA: TGTGCCAGCTCACCAGGCTCGTCTTCCTATGGCTACACCTTC; CDR3: CASSPGSSSYGYTF